This entry is about one T cell receptor (beta chain). The antigen remains unidentified. The data stem from a study of blood T cells in healthy people across ages. Study-wide points: Estimated diversity across one million T cells was deemed an underestimate.

The V and J ends lost 6 bases and 2 bases respectively, with 11 bases between them. Germline CDR1 and CDR2: ENHRY and SYGVKD. This CDR3 contains 13 residues. Each sample used at least 6.5 million PBMCs. Then a second PCR, running about 7 to 11 cycles, was carried out with a sample-barcoded 5' primer and a J-beta primer mix. TCRdb fed the 5' RACE reads into MiXCR, producing one record per CDR3 protein. The sample gives 1.5 million to 2 million distinct CDR3 sequences, around 50% of which show up once; around 2.1% is in the top ten. The receptor was isolated from a middle-aged woman in good health. This chain uses TRBV10-3 with TRBJ2-7; D might be TRBD1 or TRBD2, each matching 5 bases. The sequenced material came from blood. This CDR3 reads CAISERDPYEQYF. The CDR3 region has the DNA TGTGCCATCAGCGAACGGGACCCCTACGAGCAGTACTTC.